What follows describes a single T cell receptor beta chain. The data are from a study of blood T cell repertoires in COVID-19. Overall study: Samples representing acute and convalescent COVID-19 were sourced from the United States, Italy and Spain. T cells, B-cell-depleted T cells, or PBMCs supplied cDNA or gDNA.

In the authors' methods: The authors estimated nucleated cell counts from reference gene primer amplification. Method: immunoSEQ multiplex PCR; TCRdb's copy keeps in-frame clones and lacks some. D and trimming come from the DNA, and the V and J calls and clone size come from that table. The sample has a few hundred thousand clones, roughly 88% seen once; the top ten hold around 1.5%. The V end was cut by 4 bases, the J end by 3 bases, with 10 bases between. Germline CDR1 SGHTA, CDR2 FQGNSA. This CDR3 region has 14 residues. The clonotype was recovered from a middle-aged woman who had recovered from COVID-19. The sequenced material came from peripheral blood. The chain is built from TRBV7-2 and TRBJ1-5; a weak D match, TRBD1 (5 bases). Here the CDR3 DNA reads TGTGCCAGCAGCTCACCAGGGAACAATCAGCCCCAGCATTTT. It encodes CASSSPGNNQPQHF.